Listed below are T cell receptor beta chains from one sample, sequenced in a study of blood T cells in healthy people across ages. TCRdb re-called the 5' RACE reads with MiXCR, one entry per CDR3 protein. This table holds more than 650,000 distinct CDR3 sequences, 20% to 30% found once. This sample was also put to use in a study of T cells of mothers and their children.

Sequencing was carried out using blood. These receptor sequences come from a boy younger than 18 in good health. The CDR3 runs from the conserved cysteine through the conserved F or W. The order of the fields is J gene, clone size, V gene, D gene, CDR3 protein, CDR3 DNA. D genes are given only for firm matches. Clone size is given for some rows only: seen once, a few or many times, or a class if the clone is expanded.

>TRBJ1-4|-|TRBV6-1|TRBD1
CASSRIPGQGAVEKLFF
TGTGCCAGCAGTCGAATCCCGGGACAGGGAGCGGTGGAAAAACTGTTTTTT
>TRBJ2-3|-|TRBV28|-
CASRPDSTDTQYF
TGTGCCAGCAGGCCGGACAGCACAGATACGCAGTATTTT
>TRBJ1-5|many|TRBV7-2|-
CASSLGQGSNQPQHF
TGTGCCAGCAGTTTAGGGCAGGGCAGCAATCAGCCCCAGCATTTT
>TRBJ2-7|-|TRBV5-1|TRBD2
CASSGTLAGGSGEQYF
TGCGCCAGCTCTGGAACACTAGCGGGGGGGTCGGGTGAGCAGTACTTC
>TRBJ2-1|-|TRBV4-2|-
CASSQDESTDVIYNEQFF
TGTGCCAGCAGCCAAGATGAAAGCACCGACGTTATTTACAATGAGCAGTTCTTC
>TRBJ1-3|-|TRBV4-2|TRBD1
CASRDDRGTGNTIYF
TGTGCCAGCAGGGATGACAGGGGGACTGGAAACACCATATATTTT
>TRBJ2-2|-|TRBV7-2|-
CASSLDPRATGELFF
TGTGCCAGCAGCTTAGATCCCAGGGCCACCGGGGAGCTGTTTTTT
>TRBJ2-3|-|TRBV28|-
CASSLPHPGPTDTQYF
TGTGCCAGCAGTTTACCCCACCCAGGACCCACAGATACGCAGTATTTT
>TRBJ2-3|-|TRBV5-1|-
CASSSRGAEDTQYF
TGCGCCAGCAGCTCCCGGGGGGCTGAAGATACGCAGTATTTT
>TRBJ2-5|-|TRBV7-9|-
CASSLGGTKEETQYF
TGTGCCAGCAGCTTGGGGGGGACAAAAGAAGAGACCCAGTACTTC
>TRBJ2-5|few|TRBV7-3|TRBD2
CASSSGLAGSQETQYF
TGTGCCAGCAGCTCAGGACTAGCGGGGAGTCAAGAGACCCAGTACTTC
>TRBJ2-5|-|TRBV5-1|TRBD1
CASRQGTQETQYF
TGCGCCAGCAGACAGGGGACCCAAGAGACCCAGTACTTC
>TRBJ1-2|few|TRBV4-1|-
CASSSGTGIGGYTF
TGCGCCAGCAGCTCCGGGACCGGGATTGGAGGCTACACCTTC
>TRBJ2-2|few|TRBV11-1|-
CASRAPEAPNTGELFF
TGTGCCAGCAGGGCCCCGGAGGCACCGAACACCGGGGAGCTGTTTTTT
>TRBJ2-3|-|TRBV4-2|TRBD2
CASRRSGGSTDTQYF
TGTGCCAGCAGACGTAGCGGGGGGTCGACAGATACGCAGTATTTT
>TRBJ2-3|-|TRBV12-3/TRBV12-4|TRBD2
CASAAGGHDTQYF
TGTGCCAGCGCCGCGGGGGGCCACGATACGCAGTATTTT
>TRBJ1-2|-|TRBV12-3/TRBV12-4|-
CASSLDFYGYTF
TGTGCCAGCAGTTTAGACTTCTATGGCTACACCTTC
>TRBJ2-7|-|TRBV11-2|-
CASSLAGNRYEQYF
TGTGCCAGCAGCTTGGCAGGGAATAGGTACGAGCAGTACTTC
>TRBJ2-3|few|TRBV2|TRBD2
CASSEIAGAITDTQYF
TGTGCCAGCAGTGAAATAGCGGGGGCAATCACAGATACGCAGTATTTT
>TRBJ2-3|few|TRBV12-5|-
CASGLVTTTDTQYF
TGTGCTAGTGGTTTGGTAACTACCACAGATACGCAGTATTTT
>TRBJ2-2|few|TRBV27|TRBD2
CASRISGGAGELFF
TGTGCCAGCCGAATTAGCGGGGGGGCCGGGGAGCTGTTTTTT
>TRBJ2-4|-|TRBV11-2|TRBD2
CASSLGGGENIQYF
TGTGCCAGCAGCTTGGGCGGGGGGGAAAACATTCAGTACTTC
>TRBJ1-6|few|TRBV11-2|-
CASSLNGGDPSPLHF
TGTGCCAGCAGCTTAAACGGAGGGGACCCTTCACCCCTCCACTTT
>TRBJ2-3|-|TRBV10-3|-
CAVGRSTDTQYF
TGTGCTGTGGGGCGGAGCACAGATACGCAGTATTTT
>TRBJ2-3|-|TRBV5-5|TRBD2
CASSLLTSGGYTDTQYF
TGTGCCAGCAGCTTGTTGACTAGCGGGGGATACACAGATACGCAGTATTTT
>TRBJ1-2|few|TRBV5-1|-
CASRTSGGNYGYTF
TGCGCCAGCAGGACCTCGGGGGGTAACTATGGCTACACCTTC
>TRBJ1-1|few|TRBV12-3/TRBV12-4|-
CASSPQELNTEAFF
TGTGCCAGCAGCCCGCAGGAGTTGAACACTGAAGCTTTCTTT
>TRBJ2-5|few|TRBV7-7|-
CASSLGGGLYQETQYF
TGTGCCAGCAGCCTCGGCGGGGGCCTCTACCAAGAGACCCAGTACTTC
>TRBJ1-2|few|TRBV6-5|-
CASSSSGGNYDYTF
TGTGCCAGCAGTTCCAGCGGGGGGAACTATGACTACACCTTC
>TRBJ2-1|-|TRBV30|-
CAWSVLESSYNEQFF
TGTGCCTGGAGTGTACTGGAGAGCTCCTACAATGAGCAGTTCTTC
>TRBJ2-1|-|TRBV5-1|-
CASSLVHNEQFF
TGCGCCAGCAGCTTGGTTCACAATGAGCAGTTCTTC
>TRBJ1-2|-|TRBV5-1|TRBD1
CASSSDRADYGYTF
TGCGCCAGCAGCTCGGACAGGGCGGACTATGGCTACACCTTC
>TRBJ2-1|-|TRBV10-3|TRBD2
CAISERRKRGVNEQFF
TGTGCCATCAGTGAGCGACGAAAGCGGGGGGTAAATGAGCAGTTCTTC
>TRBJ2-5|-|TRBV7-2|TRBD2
CASSSGTSRRETQYF
TGTGCCAGCAGCTCTGGGACTAGCCGGAGGGAGACCCAGTACTTC
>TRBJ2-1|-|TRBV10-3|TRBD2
CAISLGGADYNEQFF
TGTGCCATCAGCCTCGGGGGGGCCGATTACAATGAGCAGTTCTTC
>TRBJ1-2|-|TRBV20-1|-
CSARHPGGNYGYTF
TGCAGTGCCCGGCACCCGGGAGGAAACTATGGCTACACCTTC
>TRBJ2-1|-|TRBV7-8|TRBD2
CASSERLAGNYNEQFF
TGTGCCAGCAGCGAAAGACTAGCGGGAAACTACAATGAGCAGTTCTTC
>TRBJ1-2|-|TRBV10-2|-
CASSEYGTPTYGYTF
TGCGCCAGCAGTGAGTATGGGACACCCACATATGGCTACACCTTC
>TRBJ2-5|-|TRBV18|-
CASSPRDETQYF
TGTGCCAGCTCACCTAGGGATGAGACCCAGTACTTC
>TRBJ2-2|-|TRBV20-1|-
CSAREFGELFF
TGCAGTGCTAGGGAATTCGGGGAGCTGTTTTTT
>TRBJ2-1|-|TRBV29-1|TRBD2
CSVSGLAGEAGIDEQFF
TGCAGCGTTTCCGGACTAGCGGGAGAAGCAGGTATCGATGAGCAGTTCTTC